Sequencing of this T cell receptor (beta chain) was carried out in a study of blood T cell repertoires in COVID-19. For the study at large: Collection of acute and convalescent COVID-19 samples took place in the United States, Italy and Spain.

V shed 5 bases and J shed 5 bases, with 6 bases lying between them. The germline CDR1 and CDR2 sequences are LNHDA and SQIVND (reference sequence). CDR3 length: 11 amino acids. Libraries were prepared by immunoSEQ multiplex PCR; TCRdb keeps only in-frame clonotypes and omits some of them. This sample has under 150,000 clones, with almost 80% found just once. The chain joins TRBV19 to TRBJ1-2; D gene unclear. Material for sequencing was peripheral blood. This receptor was identified in a man aged 45-65 years with active or convalescent COVID-19. The CDR3 loop reads CASSQEYGYTF. DNA of the CDR3: TGTGCCAGTAGTCAGGAATATGGCTACACCTTC.